Listed here is a single T cell receptor (beta chain). Its antigen is as yet unknown. The thymus was resected at corrective cardiac surgery. The data derive from a study of human thymus T cells. Data came from immunoSEQ multiplex PCR; TCRdb stores just in-frame clones and leaves some out. The sample lists tens of thousands of clones, about 95% occurring once. Study observations and caveats: Related reports documented highly overlapping thymic repertoires among unrelated individuals.

Germline CDR1 reads MNHNS; CDR2 reads SASEGT. This CDR3 region has 15 residues. Trimming pared 10 bases from V and 7 bases from J, leaving 26 bases between. Sequenced sample: thymus tissue. This chain uses TRBV6-1 with TRBJ2-7; perhaps TRBD2 as D (6 bases). The receptor was derived from a girl under three years old with a congenital heart defect but otherwise immunologically healthy. In DNA, the CDR3 is TGTGCCACTACAAACCTGAGCGGGTCCCCTTGGGAGCAGTACTTC. This codes for CATTNLSGSPWEQYF.